What follows is one T cell receptor (beta chain) and its context. V was pared by 8 bases and J by 2 bases, with 11 bases of the junction left unmatched. The CDR3 extends over 15 amino acids. Germline assignment: CDR1 SNHLY and CDR2 FYNNEI. This sample is drawn from a study of blood T cell repertoires in COVID-19. Looking at the study overall: The United States, Italy and Spain provided the acute and convalescent COVID-19 samples. T cells, B-cell-depleted T cells, or PBMCs supplied cDNA or gDNA.

Authors' processing steps: Cell counts per sample came from amplifying reference gene primers. The data were produced by immunoSEQ multiplex PCR, yet TCRdb's version contains in-frame clones alone and is incomplete. The V and J calls and clone size were taken over from that table, and D and trimming were inferred from the DNA. The sample includes roughly 160,000 clones, roughly 85% of them seen just once. The origin of this receptor is a man aged 55-75 years with acute or convalescent COVID-19. Sequencing was performed on peripheral blood. J is TRBJ2-5 and V is TRBV2, with 7 bases aligning to TRBD2. CDR3 nucleotides: TGTGCCAGCGGTAAGGAGGGACTACAACAAGAGACCCAGTACTTC. This translates into CASGKEGLQQETQYF.